One and the same sample provided the 21 T cell receptor beta chains below, sequenced in a study of early T cells in non-severe SARS-CoV-2 infection. Via MiXCR, TCRdb re-called the 5' RACE reads, giving one row per CDR3 protein. The repertoire holds around 60,000 distinct CDR3 sequences, about 10% seen once, with roughly 8% in the top ten. The material sequenced was whole blood. These receptors came from an adult who was a healthcare worker with PCR-confirmed SARS-CoV-2 infection or an uninfected control (not recorded which).

This clonotype occurred many times. The chain couples TRBV11-1 to TRBJ2-1; 9 nucleotides line up with TRBD1. This CDR3 has 15 amino acids. V gave up 6 bases and J gave up 5 bases; unmatched junction bases: 8. In germline, CDR1 is SGHAT, CDR2 FQDESV (reference sequence). The CDR3 nucleotides read TGTGCCAGCAGGTTGCCGGGACAGGGTCACAATGAGCAGTTCTTC. This translates into CASRLPGQGHNEQFF.

This rearrangement joins TRBV4-1 to TRBJ2-7; D is perhaps TRBD2 (5 bases). The CDR3 is 12 residues long. V was cut by 0 bases and J by 7 bases, with 7 bases left in between. The germline gives CDR1 MGHRA, CDR2 YSYEKL. CDR3 nucleotide sequence: TGCGCCAGCAGCCAAGATCCGGGGGAGCAGTACTTC. Protein product: CASSQDPGEQYF.

This clonotype was picked up many times. This chain links TRBV7-9 with TRBJ1-1; D is perhaps TRBD1 (5 bases). CDR1 is SEHNR and CDR2 is FQNEAQ in the germline V gene (reference sequence). The CDR3 is 15 residues long. V was trimmed by 2 bases and J by 5 bases, leaving 15 bases between them. As DNA, the CDR3 is TGTGCCAGCAGCTTAAGGGGAATTAGCGGAACTGAAGCTTTCTTT. This sequence encodes CASSLRGISGTEAFF.

This clonotype was observed many times. The V call is TRBV7-9, the J call TRBJ2-5, with D uncertain. Germline CDR1 is SEHNR and CDR2 is FQNEAQ (reference sequence). V was shortened by 2 bases and J by 5 bases, with 18 bases between the two germline ends. CDR3 length: 16 amino acids. This CDR3 reads CASSLPRALRLETQYF. The CDR3 coding sequence is TGTGCCAGCAGCTTACCCCGGGCCCTACGCTTGGAGACCCAGTACTTC.

This clonotype was found a few times. The V gene is TRBV2, the J gene TRBJ2-1; D is possibly TRBD2 (5 bases). V shed 8 bases and J shed 6 bases, with 17 bases lying between them. The CDR3 is 14 amino acids. Looked up from germline, CDR1 is SNHLY and CDR2 is FYNNEI. The DNA of the CDR3 is TGTGCCAGCGGAGAACTTCTACGGGGCAATGAGCAGTTCTTC. This sequence encodes CASGELLRGNEQFF.

The gene calls are TRBV7-2 and TRBJ2-2, with 10 bases lining up with TRBD2. This CDR3 has 17 residues. The V segment lost 1 base and the J segment 4 bases; nucleotides outside the gene matches: 6. CDR1 is SGHTA and CDR2 is FQGNSA in the germline V gene. The CDR3 loop is CASSLVLAGLSTGELFF. CDR3 nucleotide sequence: TGTGCCAGCAGCTTAGTACTAGCGGGATTGAGCACCGGGGAGCTGTTTTTT.

This clonotype has at least ten counts. The genes are TRBV6-1 and TRBJ1-5; D gene uncertain. The CDR3 consists of 14 residues. Germline V gives CDR1 MNHNS, CDR2 SASEGT. V lost 8 bases, J lost 0 bases, and 11 bases lay in between. The CDR3 is CASAYGYSNQPQHF. The CDR3 DNA reads as TGTGCCAGCGCCTACGGATATAGCAATCAGCCCCAGCATTTT.

This clonotype came up a few times. CDR3 in DNA: TGTGCCAGCAGCGGAGGGGGACAGGGGACAGAGACCCAGTACTTC. Its translation is CASSGGGQGTETQYF. The chain employs TRBV9 and TRBJ2-5; 10 bases are a match to TRBD1. This CDR3 contains 15 residues. V lost 3 bases, J lost 4 bases, and 6 bases stayed unmatched. Germline values: CDR1 SGDLS, CDR2 YYNGEE.

This clonotype was counted between two and nine times. The chain links TRBV5-6 to TRBJ2-7; the match to TRBD1 covers 9 bases. This CDR3 is built from 15 residues. Germline V CDR1 and CDR2: SGHDT, YYEEEE. The V gene end was trimmed by 2 bases and the J gene end by 2 bases; junction bases not matched to a gene: 5. The CDR3 bases are TGTGCCAGCAGCTTTTTAACAGGGGGCCCCTACGAGCAGTACTTC. The encoded protein is CASSFLTGGPYEQYF.

This clonotype came up many times. The chain joins TRBV12-3 or TRBV12-4 to TRBJ2-7; no definite D call. Trimming took off 0 bases at V and 0 bases at J, with 12 bases between the two ends. The CDR3 has 16 amino acids. CDR3 region: CASSLAQGFSSYEQYF. DNA for the CDR3: TGTGCCAGCAGTTTAGCGCAAGGGTTCAGCTCCTACGAGCAGTACTTC.

This clonotype was recorded a few times. The J gene is TRBJ2-1, the V gene TRBV7-9; the D is unclear. V dropped 5 bases and J dropped 11 bases, with 10 bases sitting between them. CDR1 and CDR2 from the germline V gene are SEHNR and FQNEAQ (reference sequence). CDR3 length equals 11 residues. The CDR3 protein is CASSPEIKQFF. The CDR3 region has the DNA TGTGCCAGCAGCCCGGAGATAAAGCAGTTCTTC.

This clonotype was seen ten or more times. The rearrangement links TRBV3-1 to TRBJ1-3; D is unclear. This CDR3 has 12 amino acids. CDR1 and CDR2 (germline): LGHDT, YNNKEL (reference sequence). V lost 4 bases and J 3 bases, leaving 4 bases between the germline ends. The CDR3 sequence is CASSPGGNTIYF. In DNA form, the CDR3 reads TGTGCCAGCAGCCCAGGTGGAAACACCATATATTTT.

This clonotype has just a few counts. The chain links TRBV18 to TRBJ2-1; the match to TRBD2 covers 9 bases. The J segment lost 7 bases and the V segment lost 6 bases, leaving 13 bases of the junction unmatched. CDR1 is KGHSH and CDR2 is LQKENI in the germline V gene. This CDR3 is 16 amino acids long. CDR3 sequence (DNA): TGTGCCAGCTCTGGGTCGTTAGCGGGAGATAGGAATGAGCAGTTCTTC. Protein sequence: CASSGSLAGDRNEQFF.

This clonotype was seen ten or more times. J is TRBJ2-5 and V is TRBV15; D assignment may be TRBD1 or TRBD2 (5 bases each). This CDR3 has 17 residues. Germline CDR1 reads LNHNV; CDR2 reads YYDKDF (reference sequence). V was trimmed by 1 base and J by 1 base, leaving 16 bases between them. As DNA, the CDR3 is TGTGCCACCAGCAGAGGCCCGAGGGACCTACCCCAAGAGACCCAGTACTTC. Encoded protein: CATSRGPRDLPQETQYF.

The chain recombines TRBV20-1 with TRBJ2-3, with 13 bases aligning to TRBD2. CDR3 size: 16 residues. Germline loops: CDR1 DFQATT, CDR2 SNEGSKA (reference sequence). Trimming removed 3 bases from V and 4 bases from J; junction bases left unmatched: 7. CDR3 sequence: CSASHRTSGSADTQYF. DNA for the CDR3: TGCAGTGCTAGCCACCGGACTAGCGGGAGTGCAGATACGCAGTATTTT.

This clonotype was counted at least ten times. The rearrangement joins TRBV30 to TRBJ2-1; 7 nucleotides align to TRBD2. Germline values: CDR1 GTSNPN, CDR2 SVGIG (reference sequence). This CDR3 is built from 13 residues. V trimming: 4 bases; J trimming: 9 bases; junction bases outside the gene matches: 9. The CDR3: CAWTREPPVEQFF. For the CDR3, the DNA is TGTGCCTGGACGCGGGAGCCTCCCGTTGAGCAGTTCTTC.

This clonotype came up many times. The V gene is TRBV6-6, the J gene TRBJ2-2; 8 bases map to TRBD1. With 5 bases clipped from V and 4 bases from J, the junction kept 9 bases outside the gene matches. This CDR3 is 16 amino acids long. Germline CDR1 MNHNY, CDR2 SVGAGI (reference sequence). CDR3 in amino acids: CASSPSRTGTTGELFF. CDR3 nucleotides: TGTGCCAGCAGTCCCAGTCGGACAGGGACCACCGGGGAGCTGTTTTTT.

The chain couples TRBV6-1 to TRBJ2-2; 11 bases are shared with TRBD2. With 6 bases clipped from V and 7 bases from J, the junction kept 7 bases outside the gene matches. The CDR3 extends over 15 amino acids. The germline gives CDR1 MNHNS, CDR2 SASEGT. The CDR3 reads CASSELAGGIGELFF. In nucleotides, the CDR3 is TGTGCCAGCAGCGAATTAGCGGGAGGGATCGGGGAGCTGTTTTTT.

This clonotype was seen only a few times. Here the CDR3 DNA reads TGCAGCGTTGGACAGGAAAACACCGGGGAGCTGTTTTTT. Translation: CSVGQENTGELFF. The chain combines TRBV29-1 with TRBJ2-2; D possibly corresponds to TRBD1 (6 bases). V shed 4 bases and J shed 2 bases, with 8 bases lying between them. CDR3 size: 13 residues. CDR1 is SQVTM, CDR2 ANQGSEA, per germline.

This clonotype was counted a few times. J is TRBJ1-3 and V is TRBV20-1; D may be TRBD1 (6 bases). Germline assignment: CDR1 DFQATT and CDR2 SNEGSKA (reference sequence). The CDR3 length is 11 residues. Trimming took off 7 bases at V and 7 bases at J, with 11 bases between the two ends. In DNA form, the CDR3 reads TGCAGTGTAGAGGGGGATAACACCATATATTTT. Translating gives CSVEGDNTIYF.

The sample holds a few counts of this clonotype. The rearrangement joins TRBV7-6 to TRBJ1-6; D unresolved. Germline V gene data show CDR1 as SGHVS and CDR2 as FNYEAQ. V lost 2 bases and J lost 7, with 6 bases in between. The CDR3 length is 13 residues. The CDR3 region has the DNA TGTGCCAGCAGCTTAACGATCAATTCACCCCTCCACTTT. It translates to CASSLTINSPLHF.